This T cell receptor (beta chain) is from a study of cytomegalovirus exposure and HLA in healthy donors. The germline V gene encodes CDR1 SGHTA and CDR2 FQGNSA. The length of the CDR3 is 15 residues. After removal of 4 bases from V and 4 bases from J, the junction contained 7 bases not matched to a gene. The PCR contained 60 Vbeta and 13 Jbeta primers. Assay: immunoSEQ multiplex PCR; the TCRdb copy retains only in-frame clones and omits some. The sample includes around 150,000 clones, around 72% of them seen just once. The sequenced material came from PBMCs. This TCR was sampled from a man aged 40-50 years in good health and CMV-seronegative. The chain couples TRBV7-2 to TRBJ2-1; 7 nucleotides align to TRBD1. The CDR3 DNA follows: TGTGCCAGCAGCTATTCACCGGGACAGTACAATGAGCAGTTCTTC. This sequence encodes CASSYSPGQYNEQFF.